A selection of T cell receptor beta chains follows, all from one sample in a study of cytomegalovirus exposure and HLA in healthy donors. The method was immunoSEQ multiplex PCR; TCRdb's version includes in-frame clones alone and lacks a portion of them. Among 200,000 to 250,000 clones listed, 77% were seen once. Sample: PBMCs. The receptors originated from a woman aged 55-69 years in good health and CMV-seropositive. CDR3s include the opening cysteine and the closing phenylalanine or tryptophan. A D gene is named only where the DNA matches it firmly.

V	J	D	CDR3
TRBV6-5	NA	TRBD2	CASSRRSGRSYEQYF
TRBV29-1	TRBJ1-2	TRBD1	CSVAEEDRANYGYTF
TRBV19	TRBJ1-3	TRBD1	CASRGTGRNTIYF
TRBV5-1	TRBJ1-1	TRBD1	CASSLGLRQGPNTEAFF
TRBV5-4	TRBJ2-7	TRBD2	CASSLGLAPREQYF
TRBV6-1	TRBJ1-1	NA	CASSESTLRSAFF
TRBV19	TRBJ1-5	TRBD1	CASLTGVNQPQHF
TRBV7-6	TRBJ2-7	NA	CASSLDIRRGRHEQYF
TRBV28	TRBJ1-3	NA	CASSSPTGRGNTIYF
TRBV28	TRBJ2-1	TRBD2	CASSSPGLAGVEQFF
TRBV10-3	TRBJ1-2	NA	CAISDTGDYGYTF
TRBV5-5	TRBJ2-7	NA	CASSLTGVYEQYF
TRBV6-1	TRBJ2-5	NA	CASSGLAVTQYF
TRBV7-2	TRBJ2-7	TRBD1	CASSLAGQGSYEQYF
TRBV4-1	TRBJ1-2	NA	CASSRTLDSYGYTF
TRBV2	TRBJ2-5	NA	CASSEALPGVRQETQYF
TRBV5-4	TRBJ1-1	NA	CASSLSRANTEAFF
TRBV2	TRBJ2-7	NA	CASSEVGGVGEQYF
TRBV27	TRBJ1-3	NA	CASSPSPGNTIYF
TRBV7-8	TRBJ2-7	TRBD1	CASSSRDRGYEQYF
TRBV5-1	TRBJ1-1	NA	CASSLWGGNTEAFF
TRBV7-9	TRBJ2-2	NA	CASSQNRVGGELFF
TRBV5-4	TRBJ1-2	TRBD1	CASSLGTGSYGYTF
TRBV5-1	TRBJ1-5	TRBD1	CASSLGTGGAEPQHF
TRBV6-1	TRBJ1-1	NA	CASSEVRDSTEAFF
TRBV19	TRBJ1-2	TRBD1	CASSTGTANYGYTF
TRBV5-6	TRBJ2-1	TRBD2	CASSPTTSGSHEQFF
TRBV11-2	TRBJ1-3	NA	CASSLGAPPGSFGNTIYF
TRBV30	TRBJ2-1	TRBD2	CAWSVTSGGNEQFF
TRBV2	TRBJ2-3	NA	CASSVGLKSGDTQYF
TRBV19	TRBJ2-2	TRBD1	CASSNRGTNTGELFF
TRBV29-1	TRBJ1-4	TRBD1	CSARIGGIEKLFF
TRBV20-1	TRBJ1-1	NA	CSPIRNTEAFF
TRBV18	TRBJ2-7	TRBD1	CASSPPGTESYEQYF
TRBV2	TRBJ2-7	TRBD1	CASTEARGREQYF
TRBV6-1	TRBJ2-2	NA	CASSAERWTGELFF
TRBV7-2	TRBJ1-1	NA	CASSFQGGWTEAFF
TRBV7-9	TRBJ1-1	NA	CASSSPAGRGLNTEAFF
TRBV7-9	TRBJ2-7	NA	CASSLVANEQYF
TRBV6-5	TRBJ1-5	TRBD1	CASSSQGGQPQHF
TRBV4-2	TRBJ2-1	TRBD2	CASSQVSGSYLNEQFF
TRBV4-2	TRBJ2-5	NA	CASSPVGGRQTQYF
TRBV7-6	TRBJ1-6	TRBD1	CASSKDRGSPLHF
TRBV7-9	TRBJ2-3	TRBD2	CASSNEVLAANTDTQYF
TRBV5-1	TRBJ1-4	NA	CASSLAQRASNEKLFF
TRBV10-1	TRBJ2-3	NA	CASSERGLGGDTQYF
TRBV29-1	TRBJ2-1	TRBD1	CSVDRVRNEQFF
TRBV19	TRBJ2-7	NA	CASSKDMNYEQYF
TRBV30	TRBJ1-2	NA	CAWSVGPGGLYGYTF
TRBV10-2	TRBJ2-7	TRBD2	CASGGLAEPPYEQYF
TRBV23-1	TRBJ2-5	NA	CASTEGATQTPSPQETQYF
TRBV7-2	TRBJ2-1	NA	CASSTPPWSRLFF
TRBV28	TRBJ2-3	TRBD2	CASKKLAGDTDTQYF
TRBV5-1	TRBJ1-1	TRBD1	CASSEGQGGVEAFF
TRBV5-1	TRBJ1-1	NA	CASSPSGTEAFF